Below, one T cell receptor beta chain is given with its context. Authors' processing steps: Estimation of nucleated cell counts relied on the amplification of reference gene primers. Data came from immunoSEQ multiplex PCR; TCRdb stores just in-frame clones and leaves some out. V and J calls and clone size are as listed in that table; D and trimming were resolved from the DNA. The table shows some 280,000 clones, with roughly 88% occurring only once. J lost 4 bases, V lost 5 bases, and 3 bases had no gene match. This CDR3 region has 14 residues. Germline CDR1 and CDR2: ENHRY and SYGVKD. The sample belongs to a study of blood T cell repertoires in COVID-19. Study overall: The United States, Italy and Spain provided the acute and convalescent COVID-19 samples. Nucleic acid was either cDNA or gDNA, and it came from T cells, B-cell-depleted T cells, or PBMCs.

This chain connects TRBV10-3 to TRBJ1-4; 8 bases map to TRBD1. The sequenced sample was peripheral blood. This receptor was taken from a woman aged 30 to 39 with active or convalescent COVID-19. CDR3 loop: CAISRTGINEKLFF. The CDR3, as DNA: TGTGCCATCAGTAGGACAGGGATTAATGAAAAACTGTTTTTT.